This T cell receptor beta chain was found in a study of identical twins. A word on this clonotype: Its specificity is unknown.

TCRdb analysed the 5' RACE reads with MiXCR anew, one entry per CDR3 protein. The sample has 400,000 to 550,000 distinct CDR3 sequences; more than 13% are singletons. Broader study findings: Models underestimated out-of-frame TCR alpha sharing in monozygotic twins.

The sample also formed part of further work on yellow fever vaccine responses in identical twins.

This clonotype was sampled from a woman aged 18-35 years in good health. Sequenced material: CD4+ T cells sorted from blood.

The CDR3 region is CASRAGGAGVYEQYF. The CDR3 DNA follows: TGTGCCAGCAGAGCTGGGGGAGCGGGAGTTTACGAGCAGTACTTC. The V call is TRBV6-2 or TRBV6-3, the J call TRBJ2-7; 8 nucleotides line up with TRBD2. The germline V gene has CDR1 MNHEY and CDR2 SVGEGT. The CDR3 sequence is 15 residues long. V was pared by 6 bases and J by 4 bases, with 11 bases of the junction left unmatched.